This T cell receptor (beta chain) was profiled in a study of blood T cell repertoires in COVID-19. Method: immunoSEQ multiplex PCR; TCRdb's copy keeps in-frame clones and lacks some. The sample consists of around 120,000 clones, 75% to 85% of them appearing once. The V gene's germline CDR1 is SGHAT and CDR2 FQNNGV. Trimming removed 3 bases from V and 0 bases from J; junction bases left unmatched: 0. The CDR3 consists of 15 residues. The chain employs TRBV11-2 and TRBJ2-7; 12 bases are a match to TRBD1. The specimen sequenced was peripheral blood. The origin of this receptor is a woman at least 80 years old with acute or convalescent COVID-19. The CDR3 bases are TGTGCCAGCAGCTTGGGACAGGGGGCCTCCTACGAGCAGTACTTC. Its protein is CASSLGQGASYEQYF.